This T cell receptor (beta chain) derives from a study of cytomegalovirus exposure and HLA in healthy donors. A multiplex PCR was run with 60 Vbeta primers and 13 Jbeta primers. TCRdb keeps only in-frame clones here, not all; method: immunoSEQ multiplex PCR. The sample consists of 150,000 to 200,000 clones, roughly 80% of them appearing once. Findings and limits, study-wide: Prior analysis indicated that the majority of TCR beta V segments exhibited productivity approximately 87% or approximately 30% of the time. Follow-up analysis seemed to connect common viral pathogens with several of the most significant clusters identified.

Concerning this clone: Antigen unknown.

Trimming removed 5 bases from V and 4 bases from J; junction bases left unmatched: 6. The CDR3 spans 15 residues. Looked up from germline, CDR1 is LGHNA and CDR2 is YNFKEQ. This rearrangement joins TRBV4-2 to TRBJ2-7; 12 bases align to TRBD1. This clonotype originated in a male donor in good health and CMV-seropositive. Sequenced material: PBMCs. CDR3 nucleotide sequence: TGTGCCAGCAGCGAAGGGACAGGGGGCAGGTACGAGCAGTACTTC. Encoded protein: CASSEGTGGRYEQYF.